This is a list of T cell receptor beta chains from one sample in a study of blood T cell repertoires in COVID-19. Data came from immunoSEQ multiplex PCR; TCRdb stores just in-frame clones and leaves some out. The sample shows 55,000 to 75,000 clones, over 70% of them seen only once. Sequencing input: peripheral blood. These receptors came from a man in his sixties or seventies who had recovered from COVID-19. CDR3s include the opening cysteine and the closing phenylalanine or tryptophan. A D gene is named only where the DNA matches it firmly. Rows may omit the clone size; those that give it use once, few, many or a size class.

clone_size: NA
j_call: TRBJ2-7
v_call: TRBV29-1
d_call: NA
cdr3_aa: CSVGTVASYEQYF
cdr3_nt: TGCAGCGTTGGTACGGTAGCCAGCTACGAGCAGTACTTC

clone_size: NA
j_call: TRBJ1-5
v_call: TRBV27
d_call: TRBD1
cdr3_aa: CASGKDRNQPQHF
cdr3_nt: TGTGCCAGCGGTAAGGACAGGAATCAGCCCCAGCATTTT

clone_size: NA
j_call: TRBJ2-2
v_call: TRBV5-1
d_call: TRBD1
cdr3_aa: CASSEQGTFNTGELFF
cdr3_nt: TGCGCCAGCAGCGAACAGGGGACATTTAACACCGGGGAGCTGTTTTTT

clone_size: NA
j_call: TRBJ1-2
v_call: TRBV2
d_call: NA
cdr3_aa: CASERQLANGYTF
cdr3_nt: TGTGCCAGCGAAAGGCAGCTAGCTAATGGCTACACCTTC

clone_size: NA
j_call: TRBJ1-2
v_call: TRBV7-2
d_call: TRBD1
cdr3_aa: CASSFGQDGGYTF
cdr3_nt: TGTGCCAGCAGCTTTGGACAGGATGGTGGCTACACCTTC

clone_size: NA
j_call: TRBJ2-2
v_call: TRBV19
d_call: NA
cdr3_aa: CASSMTVQNTGELFF
cdr3_nt: TGTGCCAGTAGTATGACAGTCCAGAACACCGGGGAGCTGTTTTTT

clone_size: NA
j_call: TRBJ1-2
v_call: TRBV5-5
d_call: TRBD1
cdr3_aa: CASSETGTATNYGYTF
cdr3_nt: TGTGCCAGCAGCGAGACCGGGACAGCAACGAACTATGGCTACACCTTC

clone_size: once
j_call: TRBJ2-3
v_call: TRBV30
d_call: NA
cdr3_aa: CAWSGLDTQYF
cdr3_nt: TGTGCCTGGAGTGGGCTGGATACGCAGTATTTT

clone_size: NA
j_call: TRBJ2-1
v_call: TRBV7-8
d_call: NA
cdr3_aa: CASSLAPPSSYNEQFF
cdr3_nt: TGTGCCAGCAGCTTAGCGCCCCCGAGCTCCTACAATGAGCAGTTCTTC

clone_size: NA
j_call: TRBJ1-1
v_call: TRBV24-1
d_call: TRBD1
cdr3_aa: CATSDVDRGLAFF
cdr3_nt: TGTGCCACCAGTGATGTTGACAGGGGACTGGCTTTCTTT

clone_size: NA
j_call: TRBJ2-1
v_call: TRBV15
d_call: NA
cdr3_aa: CATRRGAGYNEQFF
cdr3_nt: TGTGCCACTCGCAGGGGGGCAGGGTACAATGAGCAGTTCTTC

clone_size: NA
j_call: TRBJ1-5
v_call: TRBV3-1/TRBV3-2
d_call: NA
cdr3_aa: CASSQVSGSNQPQHF
cdr3_nt: TGTGCCAGCAGCCAAGTCAGCGGGAGCAATCAGCCCCAGCATTTT

clone_size: NA
j_call: TRBJ2-5
v_call: TRBV5-4
d_call: TRBD2
cdr3_aa: CASSPPGGEETQYF
cdr3_nt: TGTGCCAGCAGTCCTCCCGGGGGGGAAGAGACCCAGTACTTC

clone_size: few
j_call: TRBJ1-4
v_call: TRBV7-2
d_call: NA
cdr3_aa: CASSPRPGGRTEKLFF
cdr3_nt: TGTGCCAGCAGCCCCCGTCCCGGGGGGCGCACTGAAAAACTGTTTTTT

clone_size: once
j_call: TRBJ2-6
v_call: TRBV28
d_call: NA
cdr3_aa: CASGLSSGANVLTF
cdr3_nt: TGTGCCAGCGGACTCAGCTCTGGGGCCAACGTCCTGACTTTC

clone_size: NA
j_call: TRBJ2-5
v_call: TRBV9
d_call: NA
cdr3_aa: CASKDFEETQYF
cdr3_nt: TGTGCCAGCAAGGACTTCGAAGAGACCCAGTACTTC

clone_size: NA
j_call: TRBJ2-1
v_call: TRBV9
d_call: TRBD2
cdr3_aa: CASSVAGTSLWYEQFF
cdr3_nt: TGTGCCAGCAGCGTAGCTGGGACTAGTTTATGGTATGAGCAGTTCTTC

clone_size: once
j_call: TRBJ2-7
v_call: TRBV5-6
d_call: NA
cdr3_aa: CASRLQGTHEQYF
cdr3_nt: TGTGCCAGCAGACTACAGGGAACCCACGAGCAGTACTTC

clone_size: NA
j_call: TRBJ1-6
v_call: TRBV2
d_call: TRBD1
cdr3_aa: CASSVRDSISNSPLHF
cdr3_nt: TGTGCCAGCAGTGTCCGGGACAGCATATCAAATTCACCCCTCCACTTT

clone_size: NA
j_call: TRBJ2-5
v_call: TRBV5-1
d_call: NA
cdr3_aa: CASSLGGNQETQYF
cdr3_nt: TGCGCCAGCAGCTTGGGCGGGAACCAAGAGACCCAGTACTTC

clone_size: NA
j_call: TRBJ1-2
v_call: TRBV12-3/TRBV12-4
d_call: NA
cdr3_aa: CASSRSTAGGYTF
cdr3_nt: TGTGCCAGCAGTCGTTCCACCGCGGGCGGCTACACCTTC

clone_size: NA
j_call: TRBJ2-7
v_call: TRBV6-6
d_call: TRBD2
cdr3_aa: CASSYRGGVAGEEQYF
cdr3_nt: TGTGCCAGCAGTTACAGGGGTGGGGTAGCGGGGGAGGAGCAGTACTTC

clone_size: NA
j_call: TRBJ2-2
v_call: TRBV5-1
d_call: NA
cdr3_aa: CASSLEPGRTGELFF
cdr3_nt: TGCGCCAGCAGCTTGGAGCCAGGGCGCACCGGGGAGCTGTTTTTT

clone_size: few
j_call: TRBJ1-2
v_call: TRBV7-2
d_call: TRBD1
cdr3_aa: CASSFTGDYGYTF
cdr3_nt: TGTGCCAGCAGCTTCACAGGGGACTATGGCTACACCTTC

clone_size: NA
j_call: TRBJ2-2
v_call: TRBV19
d_call: TRBD1
cdr3_aa: CASSPGTGRTGELFF
cdr3_nt: TGTGCCAGTAGCCCCGGGACAGGCAGGACCGGGGAGCTGTTTTTT

clone_size: NA
j_call: TRBJ2-1
v_call: TRBV12-3/TRBV12-4
d_call: NA
cdr3_aa: CATRQEIYNEQFF
cdr3_nt: TGTGCCACCAGACAGGAGATATACAATGAGCAGTTCTTC

clone_size: NA
j_call: TRBJ2-2
v_call: TRBV28
d_call: TRBD1
cdr3_aa: CASSLIGQANTGELFF
cdr3_nt: TGTGCCAGCAGTTTAATCGGACAGGCGAACACCGGGGAGCTGTTTTTT

clone_size: NA
j_call: TRBJ2-7
v_call: TRBV7-2
d_call: NA
cdr3_aa: CASSLGGGRGFQGYEQYF
cdr3_nt: TGTGCCAGCAGCTTAGGGGGGGGCCGTGGCTTCCAGGGGTACGAGCAGTACTTC

clone_size: NA
j_call: TRBJ1-5
v_call: TRBV30
d_call: TRBD1
cdr3_aa: CAWSALDRDRQPQHF
cdr3_nt: TGTGCCTGGAGTGCTTTAGACAGGGACCGGCAGCCCCAGCATTTT

clone_size: once
j_call: TRBJ1-6
v_call: TRBV19
d_call: TRBD1
cdr3_aa: CASAKDRAGSPLHF
cdr3_nt: TGTGCCAGTGCCAAGGACAGGGCCGGATCACCCCTCCACTTT

clone_size: NA
j_call: TRBJ1-2
v_call: TRBV19
d_call: TRBD1
cdr3_aa: CASSIVRDRVNYGYTF
cdr3_nt: TGTGCCAGTAGTATCGTTCGGGACAGGGTGAACTATGGCTACACCTTC

clone_size: NA
j_call: TRBJ1-5
v_call: TRBV28
d_call: NA
cdr3_aa: CASSLRGYSNQPQHF
cdr3_nt: TGTGCCAGCAGTCTTCGGGGGTATAGCAATCAGCCCCAGCATTTT

clone_size: NA
j_call: TRBJ2-2
v_call: TRBV19
d_call: TRBD2
cdr3_aa: CATLSGVAGELFF
cdr3_nt: TGTGCCACCTTAAGCGGGGTGGCCGGGGAGCTGTTTTTT

clone_size: once
j_call: TRBJ2-1
v_call: TRBV7-9
d_call: NA
cdr3_aa: CASSLGQPVYNEQFF
cdr3_nt: TGTGCCAGCAGCCTAGGACAGCCCGTCTACAATGAGCAGTTCTTC

clone_size: NA
j_call: TRBJ2-7
v_call: TRBV18
d_call: NA
cdr3_aa: CASSLTGPTYSYEQYF
cdr3_nt: TGTGCCAGCTCACTAACGGGTCCTACGTATTCCTACGAGCAGTACTTC

clone_size: NA
j_call: TRBJ1-1
v_call: TRBV12-5
d_call: NA
cdr3_aa: CASGLIRGTEAFF
cdr3_nt: TGTGCTAGTGGTTTGATTAGGGGCACTGAAGCTTTCTTT

clone_size: NA
j_call: TRBJ1-1
v_call: TRBV28
d_call: NA
cdr3_aa: CASSLQLTGNTEAFF
cdr3_nt: TGTGCCAGCAGTTTACAGCTGACAGGGAACACTGAAGCTTTCTTT

clone_size: NA
j_call: TRBJ2-7
v_call: TRBV11-2
d_call: TRBD1
cdr3_aa: CASTRDRAYEQYF
cdr3_nt: TGTGCCAGCACGAGGGACAGGGCCTACGAGCAGTACTTC

clone_size: NA
j_call: TRBJ2-4
v_call: TRBV19
d_call: TRBD1
cdr3_aa: CASTLPGTGEGENIQYF
cdr3_nt: TGTGCCAGTACCCTACCCGGGACAGGGGAGGGAGAGAACATTCAGTACTTC

clone_size: NA
j_call: TRBJ2-2
v_call: TRBV7-2
d_call: NA
cdr3_aa: CASSLLGGNTGELFF
cdr3_nt: TGTGCCAGCAGCTTATTGGGGGGTAACACCGGGGAGCTGTTTTTT

clone_size: NA
j_call: TRBJ1-1
v_call: TRBV11-2
d_call: TRBD1
cdr3_aa: CATRPGGGGGTEAFF
cdr3_nt: TGTGCCACCCGGCCAGGGGGCGGTGGGGGCACTGAAGCTTTCTTT

clone_size: NA
j_call: TRBJ2-7
v_call: TRBV6-5
d_call: TRBD1
cdr3_aa: CASTDRGRSYEQYF
cdr3_nt: TGTGCCAGCACCGACAGGGGTAGGTCCTACGAGCAGTACTTC

clone_size: NA
j_call: TRBJ2-1
v_call: TRBV6-2/TRBV6-3
d_call: NA
cdr3_aa: CASSYFDEQFF
cdr3_nt: TGTGCCAGCAGTTACTTCGATGAGCAGTTCTTC

clone_size: NA
j_call: TRBJ1-5
v_call: TRBV6-2/TRBV6-3
d_call: NA
cdr3_aa: CASSQGWYQPQHF
cdr3_nt: TGTGCCAGCAGTCAGGGTTGGTATCAGCCCCAGCATTTT

clone_size: few
j_call: TRBJ1-5
v_call: TRBV5-4
d_call: TRBD1
cdr3_aa: CASSPGPGQDSNQPQHF
cdr3_nt: TGTGCCAGCAGCCCGGGCCCGGGACAGGATAGCAATCAGCCCCAGCATTTT